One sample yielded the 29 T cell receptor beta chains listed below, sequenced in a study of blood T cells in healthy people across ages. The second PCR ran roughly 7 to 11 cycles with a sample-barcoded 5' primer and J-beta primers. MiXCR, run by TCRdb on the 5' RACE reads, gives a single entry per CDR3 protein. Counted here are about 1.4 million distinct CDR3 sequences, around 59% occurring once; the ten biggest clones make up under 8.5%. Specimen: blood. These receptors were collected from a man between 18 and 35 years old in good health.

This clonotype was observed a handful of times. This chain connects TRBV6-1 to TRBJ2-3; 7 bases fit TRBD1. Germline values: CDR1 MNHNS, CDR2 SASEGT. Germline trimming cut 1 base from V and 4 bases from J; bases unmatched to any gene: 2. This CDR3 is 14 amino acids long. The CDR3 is CASSEGQGADTQYF. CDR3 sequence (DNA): TGTGCCAGCAGTGAAGGGCAGGGGGCAGATACGCAGTATTTT.

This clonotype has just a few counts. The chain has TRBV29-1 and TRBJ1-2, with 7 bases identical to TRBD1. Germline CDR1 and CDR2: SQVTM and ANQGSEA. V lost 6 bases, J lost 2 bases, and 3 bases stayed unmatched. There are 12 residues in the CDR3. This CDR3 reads CSVSDRNYGYTF. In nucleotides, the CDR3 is TGCAGCGTCTCGGACAGGAACTATGGCTACACCTTC.

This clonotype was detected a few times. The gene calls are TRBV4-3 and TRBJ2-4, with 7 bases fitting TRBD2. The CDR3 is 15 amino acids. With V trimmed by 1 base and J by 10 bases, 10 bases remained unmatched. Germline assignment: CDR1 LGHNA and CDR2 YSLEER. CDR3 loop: CASSQGLLGGEIQYF. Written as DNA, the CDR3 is TGCGCCAGCAGCCAAGGGCTTCTTGGGGGGGAGATTCAGTACTTC.

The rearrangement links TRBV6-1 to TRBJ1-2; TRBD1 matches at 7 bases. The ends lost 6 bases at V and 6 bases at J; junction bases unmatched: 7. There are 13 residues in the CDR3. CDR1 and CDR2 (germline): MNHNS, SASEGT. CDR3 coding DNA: TGTGCCAGCAGGGCCCCCGGGACAGATGGCTACACCTTC. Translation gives CASRAPGTDGYTF.

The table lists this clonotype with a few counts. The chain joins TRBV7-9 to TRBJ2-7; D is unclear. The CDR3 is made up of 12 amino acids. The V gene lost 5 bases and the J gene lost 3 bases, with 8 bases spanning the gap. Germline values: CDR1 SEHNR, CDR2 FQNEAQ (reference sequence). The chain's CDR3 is CASSPKNYEQYF. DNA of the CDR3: TGTGCCAGCAGCCCGAAAAACTACGAGCAGTACTTC.

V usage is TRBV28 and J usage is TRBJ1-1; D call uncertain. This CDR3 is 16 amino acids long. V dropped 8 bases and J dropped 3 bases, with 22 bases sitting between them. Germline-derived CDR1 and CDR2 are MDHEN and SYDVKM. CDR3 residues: CASEGWVYPEDTEAFF. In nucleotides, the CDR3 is TGTGCCAGCGAAGGGTGGGTCTACCCTGAGGACACTGAAGCTTTCTTT.

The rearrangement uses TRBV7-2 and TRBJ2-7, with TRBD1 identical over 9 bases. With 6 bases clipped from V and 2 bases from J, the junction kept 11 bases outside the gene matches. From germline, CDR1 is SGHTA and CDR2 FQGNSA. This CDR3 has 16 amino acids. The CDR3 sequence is CASSVARDRVTYEQYF. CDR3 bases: TGTGCCAGCAGTGTAGCCCGGGACAGGGTTACCTACGAGCAGTACTTC.

This CDR3 reads CASSPRGALAATQYF. The CDR3 region has the DNA TGTGCCAGCAGCCCCCGGGGGGCCCTTGCCGCTACGCAGTATTTT. The chain combines TRBV9 with TRBJ2-3, with a possible D match to TRBD2 (7 bases). Germline CDR1 and CDR2: SGDLS and YYNGEE. The CDR3 totals 15 residues. The V and J ends lost 4 bases and 8 bases respectively, with 20 bases between them.

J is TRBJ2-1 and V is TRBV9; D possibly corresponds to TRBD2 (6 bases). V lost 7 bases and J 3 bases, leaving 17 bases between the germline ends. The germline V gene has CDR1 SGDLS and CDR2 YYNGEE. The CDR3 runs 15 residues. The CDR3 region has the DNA TGTGCCAGCGGACATAGCGGCTCAATCTACAATGAGCAGTTCTTC. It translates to CASGHSGSIYNEQFF.

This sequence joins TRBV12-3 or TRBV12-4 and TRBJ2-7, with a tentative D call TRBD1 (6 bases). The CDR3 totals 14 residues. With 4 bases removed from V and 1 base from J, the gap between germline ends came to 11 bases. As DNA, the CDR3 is TGTGCCAGCAGTTCTTGGGACACGTCCTACGAGCAGTACTTC. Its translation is CASSSWDTSYEQYF.

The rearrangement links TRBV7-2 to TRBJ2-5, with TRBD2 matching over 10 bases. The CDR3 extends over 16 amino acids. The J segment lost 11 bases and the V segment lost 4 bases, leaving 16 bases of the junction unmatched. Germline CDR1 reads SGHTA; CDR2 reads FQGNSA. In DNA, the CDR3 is TGTGCCAGCAGCTATACACCGGGACTAGCGAACTACGTGCAGTACTTC. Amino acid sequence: CASSYTPGLANYVQYF.

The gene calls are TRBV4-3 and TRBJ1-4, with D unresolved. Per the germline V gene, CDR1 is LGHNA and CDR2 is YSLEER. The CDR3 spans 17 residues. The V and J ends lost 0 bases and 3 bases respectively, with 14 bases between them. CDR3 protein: CASSQDSRGVSNEKLFF. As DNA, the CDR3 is TGCGCCAGCAGCCAAGACTCCCGTGGGGTGTCTAATGAAAAACTGTTTTTT.

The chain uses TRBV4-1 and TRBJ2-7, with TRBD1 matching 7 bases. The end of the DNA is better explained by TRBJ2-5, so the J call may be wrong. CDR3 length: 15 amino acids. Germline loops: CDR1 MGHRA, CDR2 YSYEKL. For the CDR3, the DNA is TGCGCCAGCAGCCCAGGACAGGAAATAGTCTGGACCCAGTACTTC. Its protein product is CASSPGQEIVWTQYF.

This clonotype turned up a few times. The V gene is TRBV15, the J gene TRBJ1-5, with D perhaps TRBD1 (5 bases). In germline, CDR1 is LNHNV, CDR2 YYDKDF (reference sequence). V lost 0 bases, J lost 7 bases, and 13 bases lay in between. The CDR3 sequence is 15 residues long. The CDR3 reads CATSREGDLNQPQHF. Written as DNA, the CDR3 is TGTGCCACCAGCAGAGAGGGGGATTTGAACCAGCCCCAGCATTTT.

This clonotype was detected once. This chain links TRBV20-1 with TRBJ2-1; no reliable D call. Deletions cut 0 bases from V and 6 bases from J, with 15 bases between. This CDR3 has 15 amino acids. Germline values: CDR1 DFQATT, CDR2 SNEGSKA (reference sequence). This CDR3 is CSARDVKGFSNEQFF. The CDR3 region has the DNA TGCAGTGCTAGAGACGTCAAGGGATTTAGCAATGAGCAGTTCTTC.

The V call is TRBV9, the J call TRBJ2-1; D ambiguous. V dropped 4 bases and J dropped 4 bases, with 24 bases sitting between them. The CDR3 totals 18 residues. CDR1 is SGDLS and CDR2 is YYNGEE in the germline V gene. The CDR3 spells CASSTTYSRSRVYNEQFF. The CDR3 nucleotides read TGTGCCAGCAGCACTACCTACTCCAGGTCAAGAGTATACAATGAGCAGTTCTTC. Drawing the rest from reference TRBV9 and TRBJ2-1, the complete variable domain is DSGVTQTPKHLITATGQRVTLRCSPRSGDLSVYWYQQSLDQGLQFLIQYYNGEERAKGNILERFSAQQFPDLHSELNLSSLELGDSALYFCASSTTYSRSRVYNEQFFGPGTRLTVL.

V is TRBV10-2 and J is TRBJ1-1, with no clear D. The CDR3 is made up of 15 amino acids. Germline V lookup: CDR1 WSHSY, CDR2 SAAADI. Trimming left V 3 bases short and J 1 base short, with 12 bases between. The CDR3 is CASSDFGSENTEAFF. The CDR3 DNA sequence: TGCGCCAGCAGTGACTTCGGCAGCGAGAACACTGAAGCTTTCTTT.

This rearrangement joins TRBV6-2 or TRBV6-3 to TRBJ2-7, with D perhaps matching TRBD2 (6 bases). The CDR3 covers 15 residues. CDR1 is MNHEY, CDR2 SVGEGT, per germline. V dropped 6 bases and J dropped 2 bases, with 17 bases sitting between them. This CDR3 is CASSSPGLRPYEQYF. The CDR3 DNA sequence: TGTGCCAGCAGCTCACCGGGACTGAGACCCTACGAGCAGTACTTC.

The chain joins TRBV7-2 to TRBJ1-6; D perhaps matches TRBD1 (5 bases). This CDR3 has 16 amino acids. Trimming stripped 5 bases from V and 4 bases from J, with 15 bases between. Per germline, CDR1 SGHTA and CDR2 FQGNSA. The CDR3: CASSRDGGFYNSPLHF. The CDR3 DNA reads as TGTGCCAGCAGCCGGGACGGAGGATTTTATAATTCACCCCTCCACTTT.

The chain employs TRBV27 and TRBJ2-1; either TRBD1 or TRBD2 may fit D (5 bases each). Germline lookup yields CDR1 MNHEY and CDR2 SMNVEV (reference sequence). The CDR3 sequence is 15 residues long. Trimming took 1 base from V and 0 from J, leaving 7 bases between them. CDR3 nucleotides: TGTGCCAGCAGTTTATATGGGGGCTCCTACAATGAGCAGTTCTTC. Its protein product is CASSLYGGSYNEQFF.

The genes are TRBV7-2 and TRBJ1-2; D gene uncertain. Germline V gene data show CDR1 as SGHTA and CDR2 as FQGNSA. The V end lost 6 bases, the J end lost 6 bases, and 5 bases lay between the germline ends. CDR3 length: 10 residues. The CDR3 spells CASRFNGYTF. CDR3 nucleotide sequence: TGTGCCAGCAGGTTTAATGGCTACACCTTC.

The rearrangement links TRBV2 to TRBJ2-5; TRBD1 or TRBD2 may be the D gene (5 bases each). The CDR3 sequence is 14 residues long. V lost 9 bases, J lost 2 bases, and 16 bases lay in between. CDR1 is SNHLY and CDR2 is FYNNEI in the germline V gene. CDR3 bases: TGTGCCAGAGGGGACCCACGAAATCAAGAGACCCAGTACTTC. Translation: CARGDPRNQETQYF.

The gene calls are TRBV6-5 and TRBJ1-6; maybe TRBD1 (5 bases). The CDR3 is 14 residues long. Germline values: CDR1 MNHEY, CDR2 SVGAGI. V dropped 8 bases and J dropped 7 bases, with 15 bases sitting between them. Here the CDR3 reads CASGPGWGNSPLHF. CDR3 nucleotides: TGTGCCAGCGGGCCGGGATGGGGGAATTCACCCCTCCACTTT.

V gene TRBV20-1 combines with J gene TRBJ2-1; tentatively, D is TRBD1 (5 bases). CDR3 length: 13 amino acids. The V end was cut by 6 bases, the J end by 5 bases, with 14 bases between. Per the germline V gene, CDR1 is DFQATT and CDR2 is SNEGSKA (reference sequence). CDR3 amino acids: CSASQVDNNEQFF. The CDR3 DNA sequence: TGCAGTGCATCCCAGGTGGACAACAATGAGCAGTTCTTC.

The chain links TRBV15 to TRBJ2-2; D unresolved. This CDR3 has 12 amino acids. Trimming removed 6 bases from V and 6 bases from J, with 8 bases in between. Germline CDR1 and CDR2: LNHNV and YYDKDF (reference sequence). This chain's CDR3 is CATRGFPGELFF. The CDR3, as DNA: TGTGCCACCAGGGGTTTCCCCGGGGAGCTGTTTTTT.

This CDR3 is CASSQGTGVDEKLFF. CDR3 bases: TGCGCCAGCAGCCAAGGGACAGGAGTAGATGAAAAACTGTTTTTT. The chain employs TRBV4-1 and TRBJ1-4, with 7 bases lining up with TRBD1. The V gene end was trimmed by 1 base and the J gene end by 6 bases; junction bases not matched to a gene: 5. In germline, CDR1 is MGHRA, CDR2 YSYEKL. The CDR3 loop spans 15 amino acids.

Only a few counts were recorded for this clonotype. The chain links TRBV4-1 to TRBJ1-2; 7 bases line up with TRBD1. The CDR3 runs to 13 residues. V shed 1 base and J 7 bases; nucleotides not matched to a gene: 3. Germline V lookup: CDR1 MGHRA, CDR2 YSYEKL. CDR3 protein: CASSQGGTVGYTF. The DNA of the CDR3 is TGCGCCAGCAGCCAAGGGGGGACAGTTGGCTACACCTTC.

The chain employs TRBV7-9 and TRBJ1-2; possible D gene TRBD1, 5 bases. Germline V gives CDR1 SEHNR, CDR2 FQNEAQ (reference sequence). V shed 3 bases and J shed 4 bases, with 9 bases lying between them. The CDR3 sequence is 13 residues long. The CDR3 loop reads CASSLRDPYGYTF. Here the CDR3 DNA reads TGTGCCAGCAGCTTGCGGGACCCCTATGGCTACACCTTC.

The CDR3 region has the DNA TGCGCCAGCAGCCAATTCCTGACAGGAGATACGCAGTATTTT. Amino acids: CASSQFLTGDTQYF. The rearrangement links TRBV4-3 to TRBJ2-3; TRBD1 might be the D (6 bases). The V end was cut by 2 bases, the J end by 5 bases, with 11 bases between. CDR3 length equals 14 residues. CDR1 LGHNA and CDR2 YSLEER come from the germline V gene.